This T cell receptor beta chain derives from a study of blood T cell repertoires in COVID-19. Germline trimming cut 4 bases from V and 8 bases from J; bases unmatched to any gene: 9. CDR1 is MGHRA and CDR2 is YSYEKL in the germline V gene. The CDR3 runs to 15 residues. In the original processing: Estimated nucleated cell counts came from reference gene primer amplification. The repertoire was sequenced with immunoSEQ multiplex PCR; TCRdb's copy has only in-frame clones and lacks some. V, J and clone size derive from that table, while D and trimming were established from the DNA sequence. The sample has 50,000 to 85,000 clones, about 82% seen once.

The sequence was collected from a human donor in a cohort sampled during active COVID-19. The sample comprised peripheral blood. This chain connects TRBV4-1 to TRBJ2-1, with 9 bases lining up with TRBD1. This CDR3 reads CASSPRDRVLDEQFF. DNA of the CDR3: TGCGCCAGCAGCCCGCGGGACAGGGTGCTTGATGAGCAGTTCTTC.